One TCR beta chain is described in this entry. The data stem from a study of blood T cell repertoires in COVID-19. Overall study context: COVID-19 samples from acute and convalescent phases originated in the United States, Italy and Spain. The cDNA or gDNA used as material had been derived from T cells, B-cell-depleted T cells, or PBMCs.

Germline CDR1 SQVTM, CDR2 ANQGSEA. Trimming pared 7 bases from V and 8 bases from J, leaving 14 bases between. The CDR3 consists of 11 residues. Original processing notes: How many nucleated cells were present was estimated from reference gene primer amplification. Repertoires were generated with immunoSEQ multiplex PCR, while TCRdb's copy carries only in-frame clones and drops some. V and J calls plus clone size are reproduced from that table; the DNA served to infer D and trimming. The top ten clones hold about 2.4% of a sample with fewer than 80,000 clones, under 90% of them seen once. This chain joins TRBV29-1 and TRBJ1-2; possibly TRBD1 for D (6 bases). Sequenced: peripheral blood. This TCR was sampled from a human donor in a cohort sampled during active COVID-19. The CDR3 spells CSGTDSRGYTF. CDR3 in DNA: TGCAGCGGGACGGACAGTCGGGGCTACACCTTC.